The next 24 T cell receptor beta chains were all read from a single sample in a study of blood T cell repertoires in COVID-19 (dated by TCRdb to 2020 to 2021). Library preparation employed the immunoSEQ multiplex PCR assay. This immuneACCESS table, as held by TCRdb, lists in-frame sequences with V and J called but not all clones. Of the missing ones, under half trace to an unresolved V gene in checked studies; the others have no known cause. The sample yields 250,000 or so clones; about 82% were counted once. The ten largest make up about 12% of the sample. Material: peripheral blood. The receptors derive from an elderly man with acute or convalescent COVID-19.

This clone was found a few times. This chain links TRBV5-1 with TRBJ1-1; D may be TRBD1 (5 bases). The CDR3 has 13 residues. V dropped 2 bases and J dropped 4 bases, with 9 bases sitting between them. Germline V gene lookup returns CDR1 SGHRS and CDR2 YFSETQ. CDR3: CASSFKGPTEAFF. The CDR3 DNA reads as TGCGCCAGCAGCTTCAAGGGGCCCACTGAAGCTTTCTTT.

The rearrangement links TRBV19 to TRBJ1-1; D not certain. The CDR3 has 14 amino acids. Germline CDR1 LNHDA, CDR2 SQIVND (reference sequence). Trimming took off 3 bases at V and 1 base at J, with 9 bases between the two ends. CDR3 loop: CASSMGGRNTEAFF. In nucleotides, the CDR3 is TGTGCCAGTAGTATGGGTGGGCGGAACACTGAAGCTTTCTTT.

CDR3 bases: TGTGCCAGCAGTTACGCGGCAGCTCTGAACACTGAAGCTTTCTTT. Translating it yields CASSYAAALNTEAFF. The V and J genes are TRBV6-5 and TRBJ1-1; D is unresolved. The germline CDR1 and CDR2 sequences are MNHEY and SVGAGI. The V and J ends lost 2 bases and 0 bases respectively, with 10 bases between them. CDR3 length equals 15 residues.

This clone was seen more than once but under ten times. This rearrangement joins TRBV6-5 to TRBJ1-2; D is possibly TRBD1 (6 bases). This CDR3 region has 13 residues. Per the germline V gene, CDR1 is MNHEY and CDR2 is SVGAGI. V was clipped by 4 bases and J by 4 bases, with 10 bases between them. This chain's CDR3 is CASSFNRAYGYTF. CDR3 DNA sequence: TGTGCCAGCAGTTTTAACAGGGCCTATGGCTACACCTTC.

The chain combines TRBV6-6 with TRBJ1-4; D unresolved. V lost 7 bases and J lost 2, with 8 bases in between. The germline CDR1 and CDR2 sequences are MNHNY and SVGAGI (reference sequence). The CDR3 runs to 13 residues. CDR3 region: CASNGITNEKLFF. The CDR3 DNA is TGTGCCAGCAACGGGATTACTAATGAAAAACTGTTTTTT.

This clone was detected only once. This chain links TRBV10-3 with TRBJ1-5; 7 bases are a match to TRBD1. There are 12 residues in the CDR3. V dropped 6 bases and J dropped 9; count of bases not matched to a gene: 5. The V gene's germline CDR1 is ENHRY and CDR2 SYGVKD. CDR3 sequence (DNA): TGTGCCATCAGCCAGGGGGAAAGGCCCCAGCATTTT. This encodes CAISQGERPQHF.

This chain uses TRBV5-4 with TRBJ2-2, with 7 bases identical to TRBD2. The CDR3 covers 14 residues. CDR1 is SGHNT, CDR2 YYREEE, per germline (reference sequence). V shed 4 bases, J shed 7 bases, and the junction held 7 bases outside the gene matches. The CDR3 protein is CASSTDGGYGELFF. The CDR3 coding sequence is TGTGCCAGCAGCACGGACGGGGGGTACGGGGAGCTGTTTTTT.

The chain joins TRBV28 to TRBJ2-1; 12 bases align to TRBD2. This CDR3 comprises 14 residues. Germline V CDR1 and CDR2: MDHEN, SYDVKM. V trimming: 3 bases; J trimming: 15 bases; junction bases outside the gene matches: 9. This CDR3 is CASSFGTSGPGPFF. The CDR3 DNA sequence: TGTGCCAGCAGTTTTGGGACTAGCGGGCCTGGACCGTTCTTC.

V usage is TRBV28 and J usage is TRBJ2-1, with TRBD2 as a possible D gene (5 bases). CDR3 length equals 15 residues. Trimming cost V 6 bases and J 0 bases, with 12 bases left between them. Germline V CDR1 and CDR2: MDHEN, SYDVKM. DNA of the CDR3: TGTGCCAGCAGCCATCAAGGGAGCTCCTACAATGAGCAGTTCTTC. As protein: CASSHQGSSYNEQFF. Full variable domain (remainder filled in from reference TRBV28 and TRBJ2-1): DVKVTQSSRYLVKRTGEKVFLECVQDMDHENMFWYRQDPGLGLRLIYFSYDVKMKEKGDIPEGYSVSREKKERFSLILESASTNQTSMYLCASSHQGSSYNEQFFGPGTRLTVL.

V usage is TRBV19 and J usage is TRBJ2-1; 9 bases are a match to TRBD1. V lost 6 bases, J lost 6 bases, and 3 bases stayed unmatched. Per germline, CDR1 LNHDA and CDR2 SQIVND (reference sequence). The CDR3 is 13 residues long. The CDR3 DNA reads as TGTGCCAGTAGAACAGGGGGCTTCAATGAGCAGTTCTTC. Encoded protein: CASRTGGFNEQFF.

This chain joins TRBV19 and TRBJ1-1; D may be TRBD1 (5 bases). Germline assignment: CDR1 LNHDA and CDR2 SQIVND (reference sequence). The CDR3 totals 14 residues. V dropped 3 bases and J dropped 3 bases, with 11 bases sitting between them. For the CDR3, the DNA is TGTGCCAGTAGTATTCTCGGGGGGGACACTGAAGCTTTCTTT. It yields the protein CASSILGGDTEAFF.

With respect to this clone: Other DNA sequences within the sample encode an identical CDR3. The chain joins TRBV5-1 to TRBJ2-2; 14 bases agree with TRBD2. Germline V gene sequence: CDR1 SGHRS, CDR2 YFSETQ. V dropped 0 bases and J dropped 5; count of bases not matched to a gene: 3. This CDR3 is 17 amino acids long. Here the CDR3 reads CASSLAGTSGGTGELFF. In DNA form, the CDR3 reads TGCGCCAGCAGCTTGGCGGGGACTAGCGGGGGTACCGGGGAGCTGTTTTTT.

The gene calls are TRBV6-5 and TRBJ1-4; TRBD1 agrees at 7 bases. Germline-derived CDR1 and CDR2 are MNHEY and SVGAGI. The CDR3 loop spans 14 amino acids. V lost 8 bases, J lost 4 bases, and 7 bases stayed unmatched. CDR3 sequence (DNA): TGTGCCAGCTCCCAAGGGGGCGTTAATGAAAAACTGTTTTTT. Its translation is CASSQGGVNEKLFF.

The genes are TRBV28 and TRBJ2-7; the D is unclear. V was pared by 5 bases and J by 4 bases, with 6 bases between. Germline values: CDR1 MDHEN, CDR2 SYDVKM. This CDR3 is 11 amino acids long. CDR3 sequence: CASSLRYEQYF. CDR3 coding DNA: TGTGCCAGCAGTCTACGATACGAGCAGTACTTC.

The chain has TRBV10-1 and TRBJ2-1; no clear D. The CDR3 totals 13 residues. Germline-derived CDR1 and CDR2 are WNHNN and SYGVQD (reference sequence). V lost 5 bases, J lost 0 bases, and 5 bases lay in between. CDR3 residues: CASSSGSYNEQFF. The CDR3, as DNA: TGCGCCAGCAGTTCAGGCTCCTACAATGAGCAGTTCTTC.

The genes are TRBV27 and TRBJ2-3; TRBD2 matches at 9 bases. Germline V gene data show CDR1 as MNHEY and CDR2 as SMNVEV (reference sequence). This CDR3 is built from 16 residues. The trim removed 2 bases at V and 4 bases at J, leaving 7 bases unmatched. DNA for the CDR3: TGTGCCAGCAGTTTAAGAGCGGGGGGTTTGGCAGATACGCAGTATTTT. Protein product: CASSLRAGGLADTQYF.

The chain links TRBV2 to TRBJ2-1, with TRBD2 matching 14 bases. Germline loops: CDR1 SNHLY, CDR2 FYNNEI. With 10 bases clipped from V and 2 bases from J, the junction kept 7 bases outside the gene matches. CDR3 length: 16 residues. The CDR3 loop reads CATTSGRGGTYNEQFF. The CDR3 nucleotides are TGTGCCACGACTAGCGGGAGGGGAGGGACCTACAATGAGCAGTTCTTC.

DNA for the CDR3: TGCGCCAGCAGCCACCAAAGGGGTAATGAGCAGTTCTTC. This codes for CASSHQRGNEQFF. The chain is built from TRBV4-1 and TRBJ2-1; maybe TRBD1 (5 bases). Germline V gene lookup returns CDR1 MGHRA and CDR2 YSYEKL. CDR3 size: 13 residues. The germline V and J ends were trimmed by 3 bases and 7 bases, with 10 bases remaining between them.

This chain joins TRBV15 and TRBJ1-4; D is undetermined. The CDR3 is 15 residues long. Trimming removed 1 base from V and 0 bases from J, with 6 bases in between. Germline CDR1 LNHNV, CDR2 YYDKDF (reference sequence). The CDR3 here is CATSRAPATNEKLFF. The CDR3 bases are TGTGCCACCAGCAGAGCCCCCGCAACTAATGAAAAACTGTTTTTT.

There are a few counts of this clone. The CDR3 region is CASRQFGVAQYF. CDR3 sequence (DNA): TGTGCCAGCCGCCAGTTCGGAGTGGCCCAGTACTTC. This sequence joins TRBV7-2 and TRBJ2-5; D is uncertain. CDR1 and CDR2 from the germline V gene are SGHTA and FQGNSA. The V and J ends lost 8 bases and 9 bases respectively, with 16 bases between them. The CDR3 is made up of 12 amino acids.

V and J are TRBV29-1 and TRBJ2-1; TRBD2 might be the D (6 bases). Germline lookup yields CDR1 SQVTM and CDR2 ANQGSEA. CDR3 size: 12 residues. V was shortened by 6 bases and J by 7 bases, with 13 bases between the two germline ends. The CDR3 sequence is CSVGRGGNEQFF. CDR3 coding DNA: TGCAGCGTGGGGCGGGGTGGGAATGAGCAGTTCTTC.

V is TRBV6-2 or TRBV6-3 and J is TRBJ1-1, with D possibly being TRBD1 (6 bases). Germline CDR1 is MNHEY and CDR2 is SVGEGT. V lost 0 bases to trimming and J lost 7 bases, with 9 bases between them. CDR3 length: 13 residues. The CDR3: CASSYSDSLEAFF. The CDR3 DNA sequence: TGTGCCAGCAGTTACTCGGACAGCCTTGAAGCTTTCTTT.

The chain carries TRBV6-5 and TRBJ2-7, with 10 positions matching TRBD1. Trimming took 0 bases from V and 7 from J; bases not matched to a gene: 9. CDR1 is MNHEY, CDR2 SVGAGI, per germline. There are 16 residues in the CDR3. The CDR3 reads CASSYSSRQGAGEQYF. CDR3 nucleotides: TGTGCCAGCAGTTACTCGAGCAGACAGGGGGCTGGGGAGCAGTACTTC.

This clone is a singleton in its sample. V is TRBV3-1 (or the pseudogene TRBV3-2) and J is TRBJ1-2, with 12 bases aligning to TRBD1. The V gene end was trimmed by 5 bases and the J gene end by 6 bases; junction bases not matched to a gene: 4. Germline CDR1 reads LGHDT; CDR2 reads YNNKEL (reference sequence). The CDR3 spans 14 residues. The CDR3 DNA reads TGTGCCAGCAGCAGGGGACAGGGGGCGGATGGCTACACCTTC. Its protein product is CASSRGQGADGYTF.